This TCR beta chain was captured in a study of T-cell memory formation after mild COVID-19 (dated by TCRdb to about 2021). Concerning the study at large: TCR sequence clusters from the two donors were found to be largely donor specific. T-cell clones expanding and contracting after mild COVID-19 in two donors were tracked by longitudinal TCRalpha and TCRbeta repertoire sequencing. Two young, previously healthy adult volunteers, one female and one male, were included in the cohort. What the work shows at the level of the full study, not this receptor alone: Clones contracting from day 15 to 85 had balanced CD4/CD8 phenotypes, while a second wave expanding from day 15 to 37 was biased towards CD4+. The study included only a couple of mild cases, and larger cohorts that include severe cases with pre-infection samples were judged to be necessary. Whether the second-wave clones peaking on day 37 were SARS-CoV-2 specific was not confirmed. The detection of some responding clones in pre-infection memory suggests that pre-existing cross-reactive memory T cells joined the SARS-CoV-2 response. Contracting CD4+ clones were found mainly in CM and EM memory subsets, while CD8+ clones were enriched in EMRA.

With regard to this clonotype: Its antigen is currently not known. No much larger clonotype is one base removed from it; base qualities were not supplied.

PBMCs were isolated by Ficoll-Paque density gradient centrifugation. TCRdb names Illumina NovaSeq 6000 as the instrument used. cDNA libraries for TCRalpha and TCRbeta were prepared by 5'RACE using constant-segment primers, with sample barcodes and unique molecular identifiers added. Trizol reagent was used to extract RNA from every sample. Library amplification was performed in two PCR steps, and a second sample barcode and Illumina TruSeq adapters were introduced in the second step. Sequencing of libraries was performed on an Illumina NovaSeq with 2 x 150 bp paired-end reads. Regarding the original processing steps: Reads were demultiplexed and collapsed into UMI-guided consensus sequences with migec v1.2.7. Using mixcr v2.1.11, the UMI consensuses were aligned to TRA and TRB V and J templates and assembled into clonotypes. A clonotype was counted as expanded or contracted only when both edgeR and NoisET called the clonotype significant, with the noise models trained on biological replicates. edgeR calls used a false discovery rate-adjusted p below 0.01 and a log2 fold-change threshold of 1. PCA with hierarchical clustering of max-normalized trajectories of the 1000 most abundant clonotypes was used as exploratory dynamics analysis. Separately sequenced CD4+ and CD8+ repertoires were used to assign a CD4 or CD8 phenotype to each responding clone. TCRdb reprocessed the public reads (quality trimming at Q25 with fastp, clone calling with MiXCR) and kept in-frame beta chains. Entries that share a CDR3 protein sequence are merged under the most common genes and DNA. TCRdb, rather than the study authors, made the V and J calls. The sample table records 300,000 to 400,000 distinct CDR3 sequences; roughly 15% of these occur just once. Clones ranked in the top ten supply approximately 20% of the sample.

The source of this sequence is a man between 18 and 29 years old who had mild COVID-19 (a few samples of this study predate the infection). The sample titles of this study are shuffled in the database, so cell type and time point are left out; the donor was told from shared clones. Sequencing was done on a sample of PBMCs or a T cell subset sorted from them (not recorded which).

The nucleotide sequence reads TGCGCCAGCAGGCGGGACACCCAGGGCAATCAGCCCCAGCATTTT. Translated, it reads CASRRDTQGNQPQHF. This sequence uses TRBV5-1 and TRBJ1-5; the D gene is perhaps TRBD1, from 6 matching bases. CDR1 and CDR2 were assigned from the germline V gene as SGHRS and YFSETQ. V loses 5 bases of germline sequence and J loses 2 bases, and the interval between the two ends is 14 bases. The cysteine opens and the phenylalanine closes a CDR3 of 15 amino acids. Only CDR3 DNA is held: 45 bases, read in frame from base 1.